This TCR beta chain comes out of a study of Ad26.COV2.S vaccination and SARS-CoV-2 variants. Noted treatment: roughly 20 received Ad26.COV2.S at low or high dose, single or two shots; roughly 5 received placebo; per-sample allocation not given. All samples were drawn on day 63, counting from the first vaccine or placebo injection. The method was immunoSEQ multiplex PCR; TCRdb's version includes in-frame clones alone and lacks a portion of them. The top ten hold over 1.5% of the sample, which has some 400,000 clones, about nine tenths seen once. V lost 5 bases to trimming and J lost 6 bases, with 11 bases between them. The CDR3 totals 13 residues. In germline, CDR1 is GTSNPN, CDR2 SVGIG (reference sequence).

This clonotype was obtained from a person between 18 and 60 years old who received the Ad26.COV2.S COVID-19 vaccine or a placebo. The sequences come from peripheral blood, collected in a trial of Ad26.COV2.S vaccine versus placebo. The V gene is TRBV30, the J gene TRBJ1-6; no firm D call. The CDR3 protein is CAWSINSNSPLHF. In DNA, the CDR3 is TGTGCCTGGTCAATAAATTCTAATTCACCCCTCCACTTT.